This T cell receptor (beta chain) was retrieved from a study of molecular identifiers for immune sequencing clone quantification. Overall study findings and caveats: Identical TCR molecules sharing a barcode could underestimate highly expanded clone sizes. Clones above 20 RNA copies contained over 98% of effector molecules and under 1% of naive molecules.

TCRdb recomputed calls from the PCR reads with MiXCR, one row per CDR3 protein. The profile shows more than 300,000 distinct CDR3 sequences, about a fifth of them singletons. This CDR3 contains 14 residues. The ends were cut back, 10 bases at V and 0 bases at J, with 14 bases in the middle. This clonotype was observed at least ten times. As yet, its antigen is unknown. Sequencing used naive CD8+ T cells from blood, with Jurkat cell RNA spiked in. Subset in this sample: FACS-sorted CD8+CD4-CCR7+CD45RA+ naive T cells. The source of this sequence is a human donor in good health. Some libraries in this study had Jurkat cell RNA spiked in. The chain couples TRBV12-3 or TRBV12-4 to TRBJ2-3, with a possible D match to TRBD2 (6 bases). The CDR3 region is CATKGTFSTDTQYF. The CDR3 DNA sequence: TGTGCCACCAAGGGGACTTTTAGCACAGATACGCAGTATTTT.